The 12 T cell receptor beta chains reported below all come from one sample, sequenced in a study of patients and donors after allogeneic stem cell transplantation. TCRdb processed the RT-PCR reads anew with MiXCR; each CDR3 protein has one entry. The table records about a million distinct CDR3 sequences, around 17% of them present only once. What was sequenced was blood, either unsorted or a sorted T cell fraction (not recorded which). The source is a human donor who was either an allogeneic HSCT recipient or a stem cell or donor lymphocyte infusion donor (not recorded which). It is not recorded whose cells these are; they may come from a transplant donor.

V is TRBV6-5 and J is TRBJ1-6; D remains ambiguous. Germline V gene lookup returns CDR1 MNHEY and CDR2 SVGAGI. Trimming took off 2 bases at V and 7 bases at J, with 9 bases between the two ends. The CDR3 loop spans 14 amino acids. The CDR3 is CASSYRDRNSPLHF. In nucleotides, the CDR3 is TGTGCCAGCAGTTACCGGGATAGAAATTCACCCCTCCACTTT.

V gene TRBV4-1 combines with J gene TRBJ2-7; D could derive from TRBD1 or TRBD2 (5 bases each). V lost 3 bases, J lost 3 bases, and 15 bases lay in between. This CDR3 contains 15 residues. Germline V lookup: CDR1 MGHRA, CDR2 YSYEKL. The CDR3 sequence: CASSQGTQNYYEQYF. CDR3 coding DNA: TGCGCCAGCAGCCAGGGGACCCAAAATTACTACGAGCAGTACTTC.

This clonotype has more than one count but fewer than ten. The chain employs TRBV9 and TRBJ2-1, with 9 bases identical to TRBD2. CDR3 size: 16 residues. Germline CDR1 and CDR2: SGDLS and YYNGEE. Trimming took 4 bases from V and 0 from J; bases not matched to a gene: 5. In DNA form, the CDR3 reads TGTGCCAGCAGCTTTCGACTAGCGGACTCCTACAATGAGCAGTTCTTC. Its protein product is CASSFRLADSYNEQFF.

Comments on this clonotype: The junction does not match germline at one end; this may be a read error. The rearrangement joins TRBV4-1 to TRBJ1-6; 7 bases agree with TRBD1. This CDR3 spans 16 amino acids. Germline V CDR1 and CDR2: MGHRA, YSYEKL. The DNA of the CDR3 is TGCGCCAGCAGTCAAGACGGGACAGACTATAATTCACCCCTCCACTTT. This translates into CASSQDGTDYNSPLHF.

The table lists this clonotype with a few counts. V gene TRBV5-6 combines with J gene TRBJ2-1, with TRBD2 identical over 13 bases. Germline CDR1 SGHDT, CDR2 YYEEEE. CDR3 length: 15 residues. Germline trimming cut 5 bases from V and 5 bases from J; bases unmatched to any gene: 4. The CDR3, as DNA: TGTGCCAGCAGAACGGGACTAGCGGGAAACAATGAGCAGTTCTTC. It codes for CASRTGLAGNNEQFF.

This clonotype has more than one count but fewer than ten. The genes are TRBV4-3 and TRBJ1-4; no firm D call. CDR3 length: 17 residues. The germline V gene has CDR1 LGHNA and CDR2 YSLEER. The germline V and J ends were trimmed by 1 base and 0 bases, with 12 bases remaining between them. The CDR3: CASSQGFYGATNEKLFF. In nucleotides, the CDR3 is TGCGCCAGCAGCCAAGGTTTCTACGGCGCAACTAATGAAAAACTGTTTTTT.

This clonotype turned up a few times. V gene TRBV10-3 combines with J gene TRBJ2-7; D possibly matches TRBD1 or TRBD2 (5 bases each). V was trimmed by 7 bases and J by 6 bases, leaving 19 bases between them. Germline assignment: CDR1 ENHRY and CDR2 SYGVKD. This CDR3 is built from 14 residues. CDR3 DNA sequence: TGTGCCATCACCGAAGGGGACGGGACCTCCGAGCAGTACTTC. It translates to CAITEGDGTSEQYF.

The rearrangement joins TRBV27 to TRBJ2-7, with D uncertain. The CDR3 runs 13 residues. Looked up from germline, CDR1 is MNHEY and CDR2 is SMNVEV (reference sequence). Trimming took 5 bases from V and 4 from J, leaving 12 bases between them. This CDR3 is CASSPGSRYEQYF. The CDR3 DNA is TGTGCCAGCAGTCCCGGATCGCGGTACGAGCAGTACTTC.

This clonotype has only a few counts. This chain joins TRBV4-1 and TRBJ2-3; no firm D call. The CDR3 contains 14 residues. Germline CDR1 is MGHRA and CDR2 is YSYEKL. The V gene lost 1 base and the J gene lost 4 bases, with 9 bases spanning the gap. This CDR3 is CASSQVPMADTQYF. CDR3 sequence (DNA): TGCGCCAGCAGCCAAGTCCCCATGGCAGATACGCAGTATTTT.

This chain uses TRBV29-1 with TRBJ2-7; D remains ambiguous. CDR3 length equals 14 residues. Trimming stripped 2 bases from V and 0 bases from J, with 11 bases between. Germline-derived CDR1 and CDR2 are SQVTM and ANQGSEA. Written as DNA, the CDR3 is TGCAGCGTTGAACGGGTCGGTAGCTCCTACGAGCAGTACTTC. Protein sequence: CSVERVGSSYEQYF.

The CDR3 spells CASKVSKNEQFF. The CDR3, as DNA: TGTGCCAGCAAGGTGTCGAAGAATGAGCAGTTCTTC. J is TRBJ2-1 and V is TRBV2; no reliable D call. The CDR3 has 12 amino acids. Germline loops: CDR1 SNHLY, CDR2 FYNNEI. V dropped 7 bases and J dropped 7 bases, with 11 bases sitting between them.

Only one count was recorded for this clonotype. The chain carries TRBV9 and TRBJ2-3, with TRBD2 identical over 13 bases. This CDR3 is built from 17 residues. Germline V CDR1 and CDR2: SGDLS, YYNGEE. The ends lost 4 bases at V and 2 bases at J; junction bases unmatched: 7. The CDR3 protein is CASSLLGTSGTTDTQYF. In DNA form, the CDR3 reads TGTGCCAGCAGCTTACTCGGGACTAGCGGGACCACAGATACGCAGTATTTT.